The text below deals with one TCR beta chain. The data were obtained in a study of T-cell reconstitution after alpha-beta-depleted transplantation in children. This CDR3 spans 14 amino acids. Trimming pared 4 bases from V and 3 bases from J, leaving 12 bases between. Germline V CDR1 and CDR2: SGHTA, FQGNSA. The TCRbeta library incorporated unique molecular identifiers. TCRdb ran MiXCR on the PCR reads and lists one entry per CDR3 protein. The sample records 500,000 to 600,000 distinct CDR3 sequences, about 31% being singletons. The TCR was taken from a human donor who donated a stem cell graft to a child with aplastic anemia. The chain recombines TRBV7-2 with TRBJ1-2, with D possibly being TRBD1 (6 bases). The sample in question was PBMCs from the stem cell graft donor, obtained from the stem cell graft. The CDR3 bases are TGTGCCAGCAGCTCAAACACAGGGTACTATGGCTACACCTTC. Translating gives CASSSNTGYYGYTF.